Presented here are 23 T cell receptor beta chains from one specimen sequenced in a study of T cells expressing NK-cell markers. One entry per CDR3 protein, without DNA, is what TCRdb gives after re-calling the 5' RACE reads. The sample has 300,000 to 450,000 distinct CDR3 sequences; the top ten hold roughly 5.2%. Source material: blood T cells: a sorted CD56 or NKG2C T cell subset, CD4+ or CD8+ T cells, or bulk PBMC T cells (not recorded which). Source of these receptors: a man aged 18 to 69 in good health.

CDR3 protein: CASSKAGTGRTEAFF. This chain connects TRBV7-9 to TRBJ1-1; TCRdb designates TRBD1, a call that cannot be tested without DNA. CDR1 is SEHNR and CDR2 is FQNEAQ in the germline V gene (reference sequence). The CDR3 totals 15 residues.

The CDR3 spells CASSSTGSSGYTF. This rearrangement joins TRBV12-3 or TRBV12-4 to TRBJ1-2; TCRdb calls TRBD1, which cannot be checked without DNA. The CDR3 covers 13 residues.

This chain joins TRBV20-1 and TRBJ1-6; the TCRdb call, TRBD1, lacks DNA for checking. Germline CDR1 DFQATT, CDR2 SNEGSKA (reference sequence). The CDR3 spans 13 residues. The CDR3 loop reads CSARGRGISPLHF.

The chain links TRBV9 to TRBJ2-7; with no DNA, the TCRdb D assignment of TRBD1 cannot be verified. The CDR3 has 14 residues. From germline, CDR1 is SGDLS and CDR2 YYNGEE. CDR3 amino acids: CASSAGTGVNEQYF.

The chain joins TRBV6-2 or TRBV6-3 to TRBJ1-3; checking the TCRdb D call of TRBD1 is not possible without DNA. The CDR3 is 13 residues long. Germline CDR1 and CDR2: MNHEY and SVGEGT. The CDR3 loop is CASREASGNTIYF.

This rearrangement joins TRBV27 to TRBJ2-7; no DNA is available, so the TRBD1 call from TCRdb remains unchecked. The CDR3 is made up of 15 amino acids. Looked up from germline, CDR1 is MNHEY and CDR2 is SMNVEV (reference sequence). CDR3: CASSWRQGGLDEQYF.

V and J are TRBV4-2 and TRBJ1-6; the D call of TRBD1 rests on TCRdb alone, since no DNA is present to check it. The CDR3 sequence is 17 residues long. Germline CDR1 reads LGHNA; CDR2 reads YNFKEQ. This chain's CDR3 is CASSQEPRQYVNSPLHF.

The chain joins TRBV29-1 to TRBJ2-7; there is no DNA to check the TCRdb D call of TRBD1. The CDR3 has 13 residues. Germline V gene sequence: CDR1 SQVTM, CDR2 ANQGSEA. CDR3 sequence reads: CSAGTGTGGEQYF.

This CDR3 reads CASSSRDKDTQYF. V usage is TRBV6-1 and J usage is TRBJ2-3. The CDR3 length is 13 residues. Germline CDR1 and CDR2: MNHNS and SASEGT.

The chain combines TRBV20-1 with TRBJ1-3. The V gene's germline CDR1 is DFQATT and CDR2 SNEGSKA (reference sequence). CDR3 size: 11 residues. CDR3 protein: CSARTGDTIYF.

The V and J genes are TRBV3-1 and TRBJ2-1; lacking DNA, the TRBD1 call made by TCRdb goes unchecked. Germline-derived CDR1 and CDR2 are LGHDT and YNNKEL (reference sequence). This CDR3 has 20 amino acids. The CDR3: CASSQDKRGGIGTGYNEQFF.

The CDR3 sequence is CASSLDNPGVGTEAFF. J is TRBJ1-1 and V is TRBV7-2; TCRdb calls TRBD1, which cannot be checked without DNA. This CDR3 is 16 amino acids long. Germline-derived CDR1 and CDR2 are SGHTA and FQGNSA.

The rearrangement uses TRBV29-1 and TRBJ2-5. There are 11 residues in the CDR3. In germline, CDR1 is SQVTM, CDR2 ANQGSEA. The chain's CDR3 is CSVVSGETQYF.

The gene calls are TRBV18 and TRBJ2-3; TCRdb picks TRBD2, but there is no DNA to check that call. Germline V gene sequence: CDR1 KGHSH, CDR2 LQKENI. The CDR3 contains 18 residues. CDR3 sequence reads: CASSPRTSGDPSTDTQYF.

This chain links TRBV4-1 with TRBJ2-1. The CDR3 has 15 amino acids. Germline V CDR1 and CDR2: MGHRA, YSYEKL. CDR3 in amino acids: CASSHRGESYNEQFF.

This chain uses TRBV20-1 with TRBJ2-5; TCRdb's assignment of TRBD1 cannot be checked, as there is no DNA. In germline, CDR1 is DFQATT, CDR2 SNEGSKA (reference sequence). The CDR3 has 15 amino acids. This chain's CDR3 is CSASPRTGIDETQYF.

J is TRBJ2-3 and V is TRBV20-1; TCRdb reports TRBD2, a call that lacks DNA to check it against. Germline CDR1 and CDR2: DFQATT and SNEGSKA (reference sequence). The CDR3 length is 15 residues. The CDR3 region is CSAGLSGGFTDTQYF.

This rearrangement joins TRBV15 to TRBJ2-3; as DNA is missing, the TRBD1 call by TCRdb cannot be tested. CDR3 length: 16 amino acids. The V gene's germline CDR1 is LNHNV and CDR2 YYDKDF (reference sequence). CDR3 amino acids: CATSRDKAGGTDTQYF.

The rearrangement joins TRBV11-2 to TRBJ2-3; lacking DNA, the TRBD2 call made by TCRdb goes unchecked. This CDR3 is 19 amino acids long. CDR1 and CDR2 (germline): SGHAT, FQNNGV. The CDR3 loop is CASSFPSGGRISSTDTQYF.

This chain uses TRBV12-5 with TRBJ1-6; TCRdb calls TRBD1, which cannot be checked without DNA. Germline CDR1 is LGHNT and CDR2 is FRNRAP. The CDR3 totals 17 residues. Here the CDR3 reads CASGLATQGFHNSPLHF.

The chain links TRBV11-2 to TRBJ1-6. Germline CDR1 and CDR2: SGHAT and FQNNGV. This CDR3 has 14 residues. The CDR3 loop reads CASSLGGNNSPLHF. Together with reference TRBV11-2 and TRBJ1-6, the CDR3 gives the full variable domain: EAGVAQSPRYKIIEKRQSVAFWCNPISGHATLYWYQQILGQGPKLLIQFQNNGVVDDSQLPKDRFSAERLKGVDSTLKIQPAKLEDSAVYLCASSLGGNNSPLHFGNGTRLTVT.

The chain couples TRBV11-2 to TRBJ2-5; TCRdb indicates TRBD2, and absent DNA this call remains unverified. The CDR3 contains 15 residues. Germline lookup yields CDR1 SGHAT and CDR2 FQNNGV. The CDR3 loop reads CASSSILAGWETQYF.

The chain carries TRBV20-1 and TRBJ2-7; TCRdb selects TRBD1, and the lack of DNA leaves this call unchecked. CDR3 length: 15 amino acids. Germline CDR1 is DFQATT and CDR2 is SNEGSKA (reference sequence). The CDR3 here is CSAPGLGRGHYEQYF.